The entry that follows covers one T cell receptor (beta chain) sequence. Its matching antigen is unknown. CDR3 size: 18 residues. Germline values: CDR1 SGHAT, CDR2 FQNNGV. The record originates from a study of T cells expressing NK-cell markers. Study details: Repertoire data for TCR beta were derived from sorted T cells (CD3+CD56+NKG2C+, CD3+CD56+NKG2C- and CD3+CD56-NKG2C+). HCMV seropositivity marked most of the eight sequenced donors; one was seronegative. Study-wide findings and caveats: Dominant NKG2C+ clonotypes made up 1.0-7.0% of CD8+ T cells in roughly 6 donors.

In generating TCR beta cDNA, 5'RACE template switching with UMIs was used. TCRdb re-called the 5' RACE reads, yielding one record per CDR3 amino acid sequence without DNA. The table counts 150,000 to 170,000 distinct CDR3 sequences; roughly 35% lies in the top ten. Sequencing input: blood T cells: a sorted CD56 or NKG2C T cell subset, CD4+ or CD8+ T cells, or bulk PBMC T cells (not recorded which). The rearrangement uses TRBV11-2 and TRBJ2-3; TCRdb picks TRBD1, but there is no DNA to check that call. The clonotype originates from a woman between 45 and 60 years old in good health. The CDR3 spells CASSLEKWDRMGTDTQYF. The whole variable domain, filled in from reference TRBV11-2 and TRBJ2-3, reads EAGVAQSPRYKIIEKRQSVAFWCNPISGHATLYWYQQILGQGPKLLIQFQNNGVVDDSQLPKDRFSAERLKGVDSTLKIQPAKLEDSAVYLCASSLEKWDRMGTDTQYFGPGTRLTVL.